This T cell receptor (beta chain) emerged from a study of CD8+CD57+ T cells in acquired aplastic anemia. V gave up 3 bases and J gave up 5 bases, with 8 bases separating them. The CDR3 runs to 12 residues. From germline, CDR1 is SEHNR and CDR2 FQNEAQ (reference sequence). Using genomic DNA as the template, TCR beta VDJ and CDR3 profiling was carried out. MiXCR, applied by TCRdb to the reads, yields one record per CDR3 protein. The sample lists fewer than 150,000 distinct CDR3 sequences, about 46% occurring once. The source of this sequence is a human donor in good health, serving as a control. The rearrangement links TRBV7-9 to TRBJ2-7; no firm D call. Sequences were obtained from sorted CD4+, CD8+, or CD8+CD57+ T cells (not recorded which) from PBMCs. CDR3 in DNA: TGTGCCAGCAGCTTTGGAGATGACGAGCAGTACTTC. Translation gives CASSFGDDEQYF.